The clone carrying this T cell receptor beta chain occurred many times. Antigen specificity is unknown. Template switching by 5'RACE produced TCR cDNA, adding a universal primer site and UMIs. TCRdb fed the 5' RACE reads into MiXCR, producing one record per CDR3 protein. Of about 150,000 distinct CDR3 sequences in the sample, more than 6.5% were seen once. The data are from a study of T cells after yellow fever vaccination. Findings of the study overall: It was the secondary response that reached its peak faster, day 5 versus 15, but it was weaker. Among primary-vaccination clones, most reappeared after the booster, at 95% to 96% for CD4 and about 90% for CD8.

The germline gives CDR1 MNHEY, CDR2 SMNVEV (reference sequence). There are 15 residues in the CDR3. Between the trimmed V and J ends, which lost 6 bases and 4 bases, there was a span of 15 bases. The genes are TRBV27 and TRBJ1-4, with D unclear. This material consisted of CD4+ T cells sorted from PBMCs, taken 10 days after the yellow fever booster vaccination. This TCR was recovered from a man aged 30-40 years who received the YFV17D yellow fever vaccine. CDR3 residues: CASSKTGNHNEKLFF. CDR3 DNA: TGTGCCAGCAGCAAAACCGGGAATCATAATGAAAAACTGTTTTTT.